The rows below give T cell receptor beta chains drawn from one sample of a study of cytomegalovirus exposure and HLA in healthy donors. Generated by immunoSEQ multiplex PCR, the TCRdb table keeps only in-frame clones and is missing some. Of 150,000 to 200,000 clones listed, about 80% were seen once; the top ten hold approximately 9.8%. Sequenced: PBMCs. The receptors here all came from a man aged 18 to 30 in good health and CMV-seropositive. Each CDR3 is given with its conserved first and last residue. The D gene is left open where the match is weak. Rows give clone size only sometimes, using once, few, many, or a class for an expanded clone.

v_gene: TRBV7-7
abundance: few
d_gene: TRBD2
j_gene: TRBJ2-2
CDR3nt: TGTGCTAGCAGCTTAGGACGGGAGGCCGGGGAGCTGTTTTTT
CDR3aa: CASSLGREAGELFF

v_gene: TRBV21-1
abundance: .
d_gene: .
j_gene: TRBJ1-5
CDR3nt: TGTGCCATCAATAAACAGGGGGCGAGGAATCAGCCCCAGCATTTT
CDR3aa: CAINKQGARNQPQHF

v_gene: TRBV5-4
abundance: .
d_gene: .
j_gene: TRBJ2-1
CDR3nt: TGTGCCAGCAGCTTGGTTGGCGGTCCTTACAATGAGCAGTTCTTC
CDR3aa: CASSLVGGPYNEQFF

v_gene: TRBV4-3
abundance: .
d_gene: .
j_gene: TRBJ2-2
CDR3nt: TGCGCCAGCAGCCAAGACCGTCGTGCCGGGGAGCTGTTTTTT
CDR3aa: CASSQDRRAGELFF

v_gene: TRBV7-8
abundance: .
d_gene: .
j_gene: TRBJ1-5
CDR3nt: TGTGCCAGCAGCTTAGGGGCAGGAGGAAATCAGCCCCAGCATTTT
CDR3aa: CASSLGAGGNQPQHF

v_gene: TRBV7-9
abundance: once
d_gene: TRBD2
j_gene: TRBJ2-7
CDR3nt: TGTGCCAGCAGCTTTGTGGCGGGAGGGTTCACCGAGCAGTACTTC
CDR3aa: CASSFVAGGFTEQYF

v_gene: TRBV5-1
abundance: .
d_gene: .
j_gene: TRBJ1-2
CDR3nt: TGCGCCAGCAGCTTTTCAGGGGTCCCTGGGTATGGCTACACCTTC
CDR3aa: CASSFSGVPGYGYTF

v_gene: TRBV6-5
abundance: few
d_gene: .
j_gene: TRBJ2-2
CDR3nt: TGTGCCAGCAGTTACGGGACTCGTTGGTCCGGGGAGCTGTTTTTT
CDR3aa: CASSYGTRWSGELFF

v_gene: TRBV28
abundance: .
d_gene: .
j_gene: TRBJ2-7
CDR3nt: TGTGCCAGCACCGGTAAGGGGCTAACCTATTCCTACGAGCAGTACTTC
CDR3aa: CASTGKGLTYSYEQYF

v_gene: TRBV6-4
abundance: few
d_gene: .
j_gene: TRBJ1-2
CDR3nt: TGTGCCAGCAGTCCCACCCCCGGGCAGGGGATTGGCTACACCTTC
CDR3aa: CASSPTPGQGIGYTF

v_gene: TRBV7-9
abundance: .
d_gene: .
j_gene: TRBJ1-1
CDR3nt: TGTGCCAGCAGCTTAGCAGCAGGCCCGAACACTGAAGCTTTCTTT
CDR3aa: CASSLAAGPNTEAFF

v_gene: TRBV10-2
abundance: .
d_gene: TRBD1
j_gene: TRBJ2-7
CDR3nt: TGCGCCAGCTCCTGGACAGGGAACGAGCAGTACTTC
CDR3aa: CASSWTGNEQYF

v_gene: TRBV5-1
abundance: .
d_gene: .
j_gene: TRBJ1-1
CDR3nt: TGCGCCAGCAGCTTGAACGGGGAAGACACTGAAGCTTTCTTT
CDR3aa: CASSLNGEDTEAFF

v_gene: TRBV19
abundance: .
d_gene: .
j_gene: TRBJ1-1
CDR3nt: TGTGCCAGTAAAATAGGGGGAAACACTGAAGCTTTCTTT
CDR3aa: CASKIGGNTEAFF

v_gene: TRBV27
abundance: .
d_gene: TRBD1
j_gene: TRBJ1-2
CDR3nt: TGTGCCGTAGCCGGGACAGGGAGTTCCTATGGCTACACCTTC
CDR3aa: CAVAGTGSSYGYTF

v_gene: TRBV4-1
abundance: .
d_gene: .
j_gene: TRBJ1-1
CDR3nt: TGCGCCAGCAGCCAAGAGGCAGAAATGAACACTGAAGCTTTCTTT
CDR3aa: CASSQEAEMNTEAFF

v_gene: TRBV25-1
abundance: .
d_gene: .
j_gene: TRBJ2-7
CDR3nt: TGTGCCAGCACCCAGGGGTACGAGCAGTACTTC
CDR3aa: CASTQGYEQYF